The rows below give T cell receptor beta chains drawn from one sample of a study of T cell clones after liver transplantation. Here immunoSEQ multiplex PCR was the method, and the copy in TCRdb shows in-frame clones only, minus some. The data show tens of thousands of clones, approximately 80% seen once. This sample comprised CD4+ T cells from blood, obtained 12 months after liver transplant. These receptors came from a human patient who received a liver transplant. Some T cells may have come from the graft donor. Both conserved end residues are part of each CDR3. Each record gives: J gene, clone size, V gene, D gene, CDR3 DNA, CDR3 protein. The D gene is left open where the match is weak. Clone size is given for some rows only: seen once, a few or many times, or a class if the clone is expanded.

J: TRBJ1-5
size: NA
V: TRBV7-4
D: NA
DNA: TGTGCCAGCAGCCGGAAAACGACAGGCTCTTTTAGCAATCAGCCCCAGCATTTT
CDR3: CASSRKTTGSFSNQPQHF

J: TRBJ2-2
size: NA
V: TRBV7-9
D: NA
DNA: TGTGCCACCGAGGGGGGAACCGGGGAGCTGTTTTTT
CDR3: CATEGGTGELFF

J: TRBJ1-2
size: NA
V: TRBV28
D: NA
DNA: TGTGCCAGCAGTTTTAGGGGAAGGGGTAACTATGGCTACACCTTC
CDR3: CASSFRGRGNYGYTF

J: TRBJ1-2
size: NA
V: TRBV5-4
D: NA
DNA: TGTGCCAGCAGCTTGGTTTCAGTCGATGGCTACACCTTC
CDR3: CASSLVSVDGYTF

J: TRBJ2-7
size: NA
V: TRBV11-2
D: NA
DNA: TGTGCCAGCAGCTTAGACAGGACCTCCTACGAGCAGTACTTC
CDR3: CASSLDRTSYEQYF

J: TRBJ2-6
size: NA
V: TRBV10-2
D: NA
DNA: TGCGCCAGCTTTGATTCAGGGACCCTATTATCTGGGGCCAACGTCCTGACTTTC
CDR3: CASFDSGTLLSGANVLTF

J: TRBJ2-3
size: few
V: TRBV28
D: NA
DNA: TGTGCACAGCTCGGCACAGATACGCAGTATTTT
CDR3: CAQLGTDTQYF

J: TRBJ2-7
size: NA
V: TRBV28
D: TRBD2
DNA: TGTGCCAGCAGCTCTGGACTAGCGGGAGGGCCCGAGCAGTACTTC
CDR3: CASSSGLAGGPEQYF

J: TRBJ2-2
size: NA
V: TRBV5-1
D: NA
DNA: TGCGCCAGCAGCTTGGATGAGGGAACCACCGGGGAGCTGTTTTTT
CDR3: CASSLDEGTTGELFF

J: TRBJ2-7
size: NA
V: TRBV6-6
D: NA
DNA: TGTGCCAGCAGTTACTCGAGACAGCTTATCCACGAGCAGTACTTC
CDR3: CASSYSRQLIHEQYF

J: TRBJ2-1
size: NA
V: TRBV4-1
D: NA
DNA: TGCGCCAGCAGCCAAGTGCAGGGCCCGAACCCGAATGAGCAGTTCTTC
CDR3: CASSQVQGPNPNEQFF

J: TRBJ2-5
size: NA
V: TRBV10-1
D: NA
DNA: TGCGCCAGCACACCGTTAGGTAGCACCGAGACCCAGTACTTC
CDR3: CASTPLGSTETQYF

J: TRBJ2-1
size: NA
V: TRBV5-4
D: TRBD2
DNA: TGTGCCAGCACCTCCCAACTAGCGGGAGGACAGAGTGAGCAGTTCTTC
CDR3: CASTSQLAGGQSEQFF

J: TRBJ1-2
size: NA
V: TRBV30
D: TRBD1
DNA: TGTGCCTGGGGGGACAGGTACTATGGCTACACCTTC
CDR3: CAWGDRYYGYTF

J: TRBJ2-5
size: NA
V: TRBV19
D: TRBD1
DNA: TGTGCCAGTAGAACACGGACAGGGGAAGAGACCCAGTACTTC
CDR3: CASRTRTGEETQYF

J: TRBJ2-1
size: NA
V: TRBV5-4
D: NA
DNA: TGTGCCAGCAGCTCTACATACAATGAGCAGTTCTTC
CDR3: CASSSTYNEQFF

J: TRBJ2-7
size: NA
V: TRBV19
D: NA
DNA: TGTGCCAGTAGCAAGACTAGGCGCGACGAGCAGTACTTC
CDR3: CASSKTRRDEQYF

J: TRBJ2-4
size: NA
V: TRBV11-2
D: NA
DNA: TGTGCCAGCAGCCAACTTGGGGGAAGGAGTAGGGACATTCAGTACTTC
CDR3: CASSQLGGRSRDIQYF